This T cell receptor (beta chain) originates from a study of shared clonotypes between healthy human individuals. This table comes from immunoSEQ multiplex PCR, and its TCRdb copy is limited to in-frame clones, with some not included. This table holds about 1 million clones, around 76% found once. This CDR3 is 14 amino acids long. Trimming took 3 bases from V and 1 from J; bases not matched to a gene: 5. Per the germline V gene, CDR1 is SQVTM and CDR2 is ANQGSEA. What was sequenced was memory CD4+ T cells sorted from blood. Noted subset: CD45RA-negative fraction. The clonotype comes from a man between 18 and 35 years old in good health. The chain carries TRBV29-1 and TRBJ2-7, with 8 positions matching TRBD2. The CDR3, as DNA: TGCAGCGTTGACGCGGGAGGTAGGTCCTACGAGCAGTACTTC. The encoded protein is CSVDAGGRSYEQYF.